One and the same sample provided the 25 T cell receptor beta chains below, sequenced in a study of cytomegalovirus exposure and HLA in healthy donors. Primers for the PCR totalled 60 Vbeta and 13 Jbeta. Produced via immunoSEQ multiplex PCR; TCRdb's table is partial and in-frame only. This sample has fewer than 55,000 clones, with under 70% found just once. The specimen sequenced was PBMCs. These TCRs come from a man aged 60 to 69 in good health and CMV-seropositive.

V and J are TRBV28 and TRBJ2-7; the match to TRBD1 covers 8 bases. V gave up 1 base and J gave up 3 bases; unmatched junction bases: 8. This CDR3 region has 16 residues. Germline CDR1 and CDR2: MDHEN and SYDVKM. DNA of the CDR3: TGTGCCAGCAGTTTATTAGAGGACAGGGCTTACTACGAGCAGTACTTC. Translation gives CASSLLEDRAYYEQYF. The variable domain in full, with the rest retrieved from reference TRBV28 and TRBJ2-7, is DVKVTQSSRYLVKRTGEKVFLECVQDMDHENMFWYRQDPGLGLRLIYFSYDVKMKEKGDIPEGYSVSREKKERFSLILESASTNQTSMYLCASSLLEDRAYYEQYFGPGTRLTVT.

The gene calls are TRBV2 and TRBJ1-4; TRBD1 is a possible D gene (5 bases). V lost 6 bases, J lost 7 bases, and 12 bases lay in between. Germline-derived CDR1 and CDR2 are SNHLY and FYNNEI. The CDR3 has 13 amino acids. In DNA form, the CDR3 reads TGTGCCAGCAGAGGCAGGGAAGCTGAAAAACTGTTTTTT. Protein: CASRGREAEKLFF. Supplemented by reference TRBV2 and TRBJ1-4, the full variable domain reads EPEVTQTPSHQVTQMGQEVILRCVPISNHLYFYWYRQILGQKVEFLVSFYNNEISEKSEIFDDQFSVERPDGSNFTLKIRSTKLEDSAMYFCASRGREAEKLFFGSGTQLSVL.

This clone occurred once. The CDR3 is CASLAGVSYNEQFF. The CDR3 coding sequence is TGCGCCAGCCTAGCGGGAGTATCCTACAATGAGCAGTTCTTC. The rearrangement links TRBV10-2 to TRBJ2-1, with TRBD2 matching 10 bases. CDR3 size: 14 residues. Germline lookup yields CDR1 WSHSY and CDR2 SAAADI. Unmatched junction bases numbered 2, after V lost 8 bases and J lost 1 base.

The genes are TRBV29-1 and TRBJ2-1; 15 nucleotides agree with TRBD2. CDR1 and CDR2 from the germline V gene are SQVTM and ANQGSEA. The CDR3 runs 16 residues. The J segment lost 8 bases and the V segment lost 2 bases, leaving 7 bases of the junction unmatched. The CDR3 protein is CSVESPGTSGRYEQFF. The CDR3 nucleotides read TGCAGCGTTGAATCCCCCGGGACTAGCGGGAGGTATGAGCAGTTCTTC.

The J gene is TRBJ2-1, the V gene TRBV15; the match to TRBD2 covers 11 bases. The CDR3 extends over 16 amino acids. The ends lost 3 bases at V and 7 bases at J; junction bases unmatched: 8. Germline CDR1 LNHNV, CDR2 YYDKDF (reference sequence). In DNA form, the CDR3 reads TGTGCCACCAGCAGGGCGTTGACTAGCGGGATGAATGAGCAGTTCTTC. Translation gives CATSRALTSGMNEQFF.

CDR3 nucleotides: TGTGCCAGCAGCCGGGCGGGCACTGAAGCTTTCTTT. Residues: CASSRAGTEAFF. The genes are TRBV11-2 and TRBJ1-1; D not resolved. Trimming took off 5 bases at V and 4 bases at J, with 8 bases between the two ends. CDR3 length: 12 amino acids. Germline loops: CDR1 SGHAT, CDR2 FQNNGV. The complete variable domain, with remaining parts taken from reference TRBV11-2 and TRBJ1-1, reads EAGVAQSPRYKIIEKRQSVAFWCNPISGHATLYWYQQILGQGPKLLIQFQNNGVVDDSQLPKDRFSAERLKGVDSTLKIQPAKLEDSAVYLCASSRAGTEAFFGQGTRLTVV.

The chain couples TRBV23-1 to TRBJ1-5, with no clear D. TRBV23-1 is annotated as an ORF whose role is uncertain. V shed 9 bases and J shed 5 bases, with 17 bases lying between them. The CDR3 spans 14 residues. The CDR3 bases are TGCGCCAGTCTCATTGGGAGAAACTATCAGCCCCAGCATTTT. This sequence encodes CASLIGRNYQPQHF.

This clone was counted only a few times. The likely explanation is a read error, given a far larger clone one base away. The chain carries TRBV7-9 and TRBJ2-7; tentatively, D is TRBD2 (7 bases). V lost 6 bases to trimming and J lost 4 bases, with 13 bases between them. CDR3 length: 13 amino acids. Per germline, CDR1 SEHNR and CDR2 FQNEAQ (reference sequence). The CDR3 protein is CASSRGEGYEQYF. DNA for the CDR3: TGTGCCAGCAGTAGGGGGGAGGGTTACGAGCAGTACTTC. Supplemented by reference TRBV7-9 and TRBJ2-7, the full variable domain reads DTGVSQNPRHKITKRGQNVTFRCDPISEHNRLYWYRQTLGQGPEFLTYFQNEAQLEKSRLLSDRFSAERPKGSFSTLEIQRTEQGDSAMYLCASSRGEGYEQYFGPGTRLTVT.

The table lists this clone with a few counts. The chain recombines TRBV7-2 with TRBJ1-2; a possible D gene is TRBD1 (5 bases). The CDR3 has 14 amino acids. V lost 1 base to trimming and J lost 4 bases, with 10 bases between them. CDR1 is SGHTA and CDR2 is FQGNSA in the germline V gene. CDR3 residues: CASSLGRGGYGYTF. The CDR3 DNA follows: TGTGCCAGCAGCTTAGGGCGGGGGGGCTATGGCTACACCTTC.

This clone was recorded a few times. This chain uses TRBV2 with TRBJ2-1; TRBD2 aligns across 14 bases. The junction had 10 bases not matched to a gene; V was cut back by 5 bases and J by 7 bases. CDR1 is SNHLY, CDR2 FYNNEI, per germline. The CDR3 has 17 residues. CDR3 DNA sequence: TGTGCCAGCAGTAGAACCGGGACTAGCGGGAGCATAAATGAGCAGTTCTTC. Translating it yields CASSRTGTSGSINEQFF.

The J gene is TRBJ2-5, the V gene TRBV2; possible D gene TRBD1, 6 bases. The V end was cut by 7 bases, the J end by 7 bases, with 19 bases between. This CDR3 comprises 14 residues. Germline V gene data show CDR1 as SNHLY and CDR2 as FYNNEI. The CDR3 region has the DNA TGTGCCAGCACCAGAGGGGGAGAACGGCGGACCCAGTACTTC. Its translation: CASTRGGERRTQYF.

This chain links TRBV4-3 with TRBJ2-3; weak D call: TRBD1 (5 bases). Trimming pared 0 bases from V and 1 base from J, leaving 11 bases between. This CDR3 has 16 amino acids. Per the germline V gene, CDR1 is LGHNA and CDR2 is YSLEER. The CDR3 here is CASSQDTTVRTDTQYF. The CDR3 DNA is TGCGCCAGCAGCCAAGATACGACAGTACGCACAGATACGCAGTATTTT.

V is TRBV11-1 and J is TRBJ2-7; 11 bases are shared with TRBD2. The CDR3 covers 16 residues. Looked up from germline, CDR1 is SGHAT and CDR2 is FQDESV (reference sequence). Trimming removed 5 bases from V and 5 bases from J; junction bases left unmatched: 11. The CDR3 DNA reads TGTGCCAGCAGCCCGGGACTAGCGGCCGCGGCCGACGAGCAGTACTTC. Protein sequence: CASSPGLAAAADEQYF.

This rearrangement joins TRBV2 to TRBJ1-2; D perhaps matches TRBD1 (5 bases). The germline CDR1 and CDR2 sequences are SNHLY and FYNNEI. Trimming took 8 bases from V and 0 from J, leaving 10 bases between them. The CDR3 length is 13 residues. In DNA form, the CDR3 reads TGTGCCAGCCCGAGACAGCCTAACTATGGCTACACCTTC. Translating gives CASPRQPNYGYTF.

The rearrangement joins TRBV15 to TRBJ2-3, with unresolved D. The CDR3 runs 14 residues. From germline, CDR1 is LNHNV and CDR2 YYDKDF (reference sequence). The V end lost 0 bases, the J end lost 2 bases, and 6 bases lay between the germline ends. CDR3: CATSRDIVTDTQYF. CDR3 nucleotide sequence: TGTGCCACCAGCAGAGATATAGTCACAGATACGCAGTATTTT.

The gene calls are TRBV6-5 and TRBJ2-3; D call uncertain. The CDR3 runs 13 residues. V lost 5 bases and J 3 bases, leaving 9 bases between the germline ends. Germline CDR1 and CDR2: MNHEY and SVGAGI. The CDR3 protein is CASSQDSTDTQYF. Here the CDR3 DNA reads TGTGCCAGCAGTCAGGATAGTACAGATACGCAGTATTTT.

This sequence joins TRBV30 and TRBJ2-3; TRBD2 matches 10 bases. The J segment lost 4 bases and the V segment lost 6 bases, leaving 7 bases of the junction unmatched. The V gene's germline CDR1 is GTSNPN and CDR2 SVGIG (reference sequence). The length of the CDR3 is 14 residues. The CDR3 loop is CACSSGRGPDTQYF. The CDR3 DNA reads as TGTGCCTGTTCCAGCGGGAGGGGGCCAGATACGCAGTATTTT.

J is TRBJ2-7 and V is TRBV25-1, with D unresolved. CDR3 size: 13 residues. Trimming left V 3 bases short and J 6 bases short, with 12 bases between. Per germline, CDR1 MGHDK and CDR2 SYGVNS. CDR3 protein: CASSDLNSGEQYF. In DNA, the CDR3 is TGTGCCAGCAGTGATTTGAACAGTGGCGAGCAGTACTTC.

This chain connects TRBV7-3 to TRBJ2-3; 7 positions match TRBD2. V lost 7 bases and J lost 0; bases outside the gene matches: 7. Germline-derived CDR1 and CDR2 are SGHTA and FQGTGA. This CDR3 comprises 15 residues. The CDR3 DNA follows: TGTGCCAGCAATTGGGGAGGGAGGAGCACAGATACGCAGTATTTT. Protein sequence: CASNWGGRSTDTQYF.

DNA of the CDR3: TGTGCCAGCAGCTTCCTCGAAGCGGGAGTCTTCTACGAGCAGTACTTC. Its protein is CASSFLEAGVFYEQYF. J is TRBJ2-7 and V is TRBV11-2; 8 bases map to TRBD2. V lost 3 bases to trimming and J lost 3 bases; unmatched junction nucleotides: 10. The germline CDR1 and CDR2 sequences are SGHAT and FQNNGV. There are 16 residues in the CDR3.

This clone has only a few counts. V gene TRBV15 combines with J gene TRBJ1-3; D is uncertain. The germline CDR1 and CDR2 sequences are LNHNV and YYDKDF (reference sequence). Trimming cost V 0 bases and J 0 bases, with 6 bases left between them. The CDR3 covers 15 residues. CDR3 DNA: TGTGCCACCAGCAGAGACCTCGGCTCTGGAAACACCATATATTTT. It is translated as CATSRDLGSGNTIYF. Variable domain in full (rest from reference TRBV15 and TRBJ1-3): DAMVIQNPRYQVTQFGKPVTLSCSQTLNHNVMYWYQQKSSQAPKLLFHYYDKDFNNEADTPDNFQSRRPNTSFCFLDIRSPGLGDTAMYLCATSRDLGSGNTIYFGEGSWLTVV.

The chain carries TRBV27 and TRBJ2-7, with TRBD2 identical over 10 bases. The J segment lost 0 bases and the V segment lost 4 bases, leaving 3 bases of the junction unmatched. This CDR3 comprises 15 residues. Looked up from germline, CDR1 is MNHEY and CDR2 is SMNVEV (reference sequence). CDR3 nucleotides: TGTGCCAGCAGTTATGGACTAGCGGACTCCTACGAGCAGTACTTC. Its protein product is CASSYGLADSYEQYF.

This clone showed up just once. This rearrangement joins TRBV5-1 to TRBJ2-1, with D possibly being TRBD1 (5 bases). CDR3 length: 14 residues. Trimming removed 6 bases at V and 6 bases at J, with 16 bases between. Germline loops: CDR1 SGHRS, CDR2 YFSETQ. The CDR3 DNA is TGCGCCAGCAAACAGGAATTAACTTTCAATGAGCAGTTCTTC. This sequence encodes CASKQELTFNEQFF.

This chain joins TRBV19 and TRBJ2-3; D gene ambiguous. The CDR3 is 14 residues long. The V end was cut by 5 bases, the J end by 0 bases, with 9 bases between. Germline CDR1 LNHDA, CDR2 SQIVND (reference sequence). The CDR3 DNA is TGTGCCAGTAGTCCAAACTATAGCACAGATACGCAGTATTTT. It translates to CASSPNYSTDTQYF.

The CDR3 sequence: CASSPKRGLAGLNEQFF. For the CDR3, the DNA is TGTGCCAGTAGTCCCAAGAGGGGACTAGCGGGTCTGAATGAGCAGTTCTTC. This chain connects TRBV19 to TRBJ2-1; 12 nucleotides align to TRBD2. Germline-derived CDR1 and CDR2 are LNHDA and SQIVND (reference sequence). Trimming cost V 5 bases and J 7 bases; bases outside gene matches: 12. There are 17 residues in the CDR3.